These 2 T cell receptor beta chains were sequenced from one sample in a study of blood T cell repertoires in COVID-19. Method: immunoSEQ multiplex PCR; TCRdb's copy keeps in-frame clones and lacks some. The sample has about 170,000 clones; around 83% are singletons. The sequenced sample was peripheral blood. All receptors derive from a woman of 80 years or more in a cohort sampled during active or convalescent COVID-19.

In nucleotides, the CDR3 is TGTGCCAGCAGCTTGGCACAGGGGGGAGCATCTAACTATGGCTACACCTTC. This codes for CASSLAQGGASNYGYTF. The rearrangement uses TRBV5-5 and TRBJ1-2; 8 positions match TRBD1. Per germline, CDR1 SGHKS and CDR2 YYEKEE (reference sequence). This CDR3 contains 17 residues. V lost 0 bases, J lost 0 bases, and 7 bases stayed unmatched.

The CDR3 region has the DNA TGTGCCTGGAGTGTTAAGGGGGGGTACAATGAGCAGTTCTTC. It codes for CAWSVKGGYNEQFF. This chain links TRBV30 with TRBJ2-1; TRBD2 might be the D (7 bases). CDR1 is GTSNPN, CDR2 SVGIG, per germline (reference sequence). V lost 0 bases and J 4 bases, leaving 10 bases between the germline ends. This CDR3 is built from 14 residues.